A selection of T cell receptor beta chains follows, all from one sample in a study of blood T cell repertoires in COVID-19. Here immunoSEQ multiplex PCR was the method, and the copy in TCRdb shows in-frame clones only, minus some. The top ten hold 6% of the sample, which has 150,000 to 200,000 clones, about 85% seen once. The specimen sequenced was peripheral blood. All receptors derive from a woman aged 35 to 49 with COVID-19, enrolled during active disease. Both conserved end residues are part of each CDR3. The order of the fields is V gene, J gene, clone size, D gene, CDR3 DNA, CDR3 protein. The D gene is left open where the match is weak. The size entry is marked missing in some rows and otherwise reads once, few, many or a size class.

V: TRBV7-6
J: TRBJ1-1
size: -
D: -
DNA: TGTGCCAGCGCGGGGAGCTACACTGAAGCTTTCTTT
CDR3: CASAGSYTEAFF

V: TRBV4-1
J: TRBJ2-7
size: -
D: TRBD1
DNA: TGCGCCAGCAGCCAAGATGGCGGACAGGGGGGATTAGGGCAGTACTTC
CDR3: CASSQDGGQGGLGQYF

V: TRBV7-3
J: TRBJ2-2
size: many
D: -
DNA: TGTGCCAGCAGCCCGCGGGGGCCCCACACCGGGGAGCTGTTTTTT
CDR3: CASSPRGPHTGELFF

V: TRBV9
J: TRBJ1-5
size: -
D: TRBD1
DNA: TGTGCCAGCAGCGTAGGGACAGGGGTTATTCAGCCCCAGCATTTT
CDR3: CASSVGTGVIQPQHF

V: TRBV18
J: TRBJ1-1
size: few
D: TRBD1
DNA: TGTGCCAGCTCACCAAGACAGGGGCACACTGAAGCTTTCTTT
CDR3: CASSPRQGHTEAFF

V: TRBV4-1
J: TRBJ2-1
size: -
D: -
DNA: TGCGCCAGCAGCCAAGAAGGGTGGACTCAGATCTTC
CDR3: CASSQEGWTQIF

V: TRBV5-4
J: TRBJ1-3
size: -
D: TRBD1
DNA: TGTGCCAGCAGCTCGTGGACAGGGCGGAAAGGAAACACCATATATTTT
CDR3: CASSSWTGRKGNTIYF

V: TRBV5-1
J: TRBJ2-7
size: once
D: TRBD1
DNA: TGCGCCAGCAGCGAGGGACAGGGGGCGTCCTACGAGCAGTACTTC
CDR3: CASSEGQGASYEQYF

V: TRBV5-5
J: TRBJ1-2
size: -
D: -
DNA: TGTGCCAGCAGCCGGGTGGGGGCCTCCTATGGCTACACCTTC
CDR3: CASSRVGASYGYTF

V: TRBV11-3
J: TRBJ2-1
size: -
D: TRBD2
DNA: TGTGCCAGCAGCTCTCCTAGCGGGAAGGGTAATGAGCAGTTCTTC
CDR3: CASSSPSGKGNEQFF

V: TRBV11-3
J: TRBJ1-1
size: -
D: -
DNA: TGTGCCAGCAGCCCGGGGGGCTCGAACACTGAAGCTTTCTTT
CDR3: CASSPGGSNTEAFF

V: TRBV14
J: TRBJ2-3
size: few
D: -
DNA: TGTGCCAGCAGGCGAGGAATTAGCACAGATACGCAGTATTTT
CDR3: CASRRGISTDTQYF

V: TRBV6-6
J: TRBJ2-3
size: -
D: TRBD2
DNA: TGTGCCAGCAGTTACCGGGGGGGCCCTAGCACAGATACGCAGTATTTT
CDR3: CASSYRGGPSTDTQYF

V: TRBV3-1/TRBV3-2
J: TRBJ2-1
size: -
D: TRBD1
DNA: TGTGCCAGCAGCCAATCTCCCGGGACAGGGGGTAGTCGGGATGAGCAGTTCTTC
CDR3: CASSQSPGTGGSRDEQFF

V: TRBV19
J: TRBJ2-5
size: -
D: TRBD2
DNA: TGTGCCAGTAGTCGGACTAGCGGGATGGAGACCCAGTACTTC
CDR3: CASSRTSGMETQYF

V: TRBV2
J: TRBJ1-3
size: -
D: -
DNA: TGTGCCAGCAAAGAGGGGGTTTCGTTTGGAAACACCATATATTTT
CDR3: CASKEGVSFGNTIYF

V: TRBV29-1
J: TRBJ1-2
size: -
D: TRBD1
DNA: TGCAGCGTTGGCTCGCTGGCAGGGGGCGACTATGGCTACACCTTC
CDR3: CSVGSLAGGDYGYTF

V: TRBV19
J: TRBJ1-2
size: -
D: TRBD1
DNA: TGTGCCAGTAGTCCTCGGGCTACGGACAGGCCTTCCGAGGGCTACACCTTC
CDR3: CASSPRATDRPSEGYTF

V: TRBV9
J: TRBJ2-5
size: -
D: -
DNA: TGTGCCAGCAGCGGCGACAGGTTCGGGACCCAGTACTTC
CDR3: CASSGDRFGTQYF

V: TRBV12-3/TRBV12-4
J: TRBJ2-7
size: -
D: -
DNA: TGTGCCAGCAGCTCACTCCCCTACGAGCAGTACTTC
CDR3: CASSSLPYEQYF

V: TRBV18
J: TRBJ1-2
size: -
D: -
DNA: TGTGCCAGCTCACAGAACACAGGGTACCATGGCTACACCTTC
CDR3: CASSQNTGYHGYTF

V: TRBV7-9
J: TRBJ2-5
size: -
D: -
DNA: TGTGCCAGCAGCTTACGGGGGTCGCCACAAGAGACCCAGTACTTC
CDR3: CASSLRGSPQETQYF

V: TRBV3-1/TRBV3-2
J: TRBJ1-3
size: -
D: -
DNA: TGTGCCAGCAGCCAGCGGAGGGTCTCTGGAAACACCATATATTTT
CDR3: CASSQRRVSGNTIYF

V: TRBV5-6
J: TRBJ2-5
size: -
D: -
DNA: TGTGCCAGCAGCTTGCAGAGGGGGACCTTTCAAGAGACCCAGTACTTC
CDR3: CASSLQRGTFQETQYF

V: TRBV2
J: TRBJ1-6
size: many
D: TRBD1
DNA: TGTGCCAGCAGTGAAGCAGGGGGACAGAATAATTCACCCCTCCACTTT
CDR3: CASSEAGGQNNSPLHF

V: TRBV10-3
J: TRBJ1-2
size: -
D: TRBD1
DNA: TGTGCCATCAGCTCTAGACAGGGCCAGAGGGGCTACACCTTC
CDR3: CAISSRQGQRGYTF

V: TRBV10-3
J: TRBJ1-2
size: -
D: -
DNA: TGTGCCACGCTGAGCTCAGTTGTCGGTTTATCGGGAGGCTACACCTTC
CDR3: CATLSSVVGLSGGYTF

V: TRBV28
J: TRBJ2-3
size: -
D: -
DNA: TGTGCCACCGGGACTTCGGACCCAGATACGCAGTATTTT
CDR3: CATGTSDPDTQYF

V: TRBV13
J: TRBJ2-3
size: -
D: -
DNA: TGTGCCAGCAGCCCACCTAGAGTCCGCACAGATACGCAGTATTTT
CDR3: CASSPPRVRTDTQYF

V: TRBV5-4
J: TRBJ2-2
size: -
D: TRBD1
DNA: TGTGCCAGCAGTTACGGGACAGGGACGAACACCGGGGAGCTGTTTTTT
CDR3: CASSYGTGTNTGELFF

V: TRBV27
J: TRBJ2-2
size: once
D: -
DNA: TGTGCCACCCCACCGGACATACAGAACACCGGGGAGCTGTTTTTT
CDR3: CATPPDIQNTGELFF

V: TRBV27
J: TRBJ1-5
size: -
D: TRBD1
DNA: TGTGCCAGCAGCTGGACAGGGAACAATCAGCCCCAGCATTTT
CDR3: CASSWTGNNQPQHF

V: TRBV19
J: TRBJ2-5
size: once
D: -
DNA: TGTGCCAGTAGTAGGAGGGCCCTACAAGAGACCCAGTACTTC
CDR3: CASSRRALQETQYF

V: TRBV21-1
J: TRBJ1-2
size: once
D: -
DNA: TGTGCCAGCAGCAAAGCGGGGACAGGGGGTAACTATGGCTACACCTTC
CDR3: CASSKAGTGGNYGYTF

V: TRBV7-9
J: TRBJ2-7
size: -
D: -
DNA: TGTGCCAGCAGCGGCGGGCACTCCTACGAGCAGTACTTC
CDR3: CASSGGHSYEQYF

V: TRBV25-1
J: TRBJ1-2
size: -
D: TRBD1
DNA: TGTGCCAGCAGTGAATGGGGCAGGGGGGACTATGGCTACACCTTC
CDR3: CASSEWGRGDYGYTF

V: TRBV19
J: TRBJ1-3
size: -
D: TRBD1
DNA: TGTGCCAGCGGGACAGACTCTGGAAACACCATATATTTT
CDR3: CASGTDSGNTIYF

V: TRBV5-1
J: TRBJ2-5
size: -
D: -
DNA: TGCGCCAGCAGAAATTTAGGGGGACCGGAGACCCAGTACTTC
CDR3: CASRNLGGPETQYF

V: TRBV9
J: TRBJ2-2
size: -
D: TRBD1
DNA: TGTGCCAGCAGCGACAGACAGGGGCCCACCGGGGAGCTGTTTTTT
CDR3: CASSDRQGPTGELFF

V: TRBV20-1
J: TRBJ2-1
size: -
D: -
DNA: TGCAGTGTACGACAATTGAATGAGCAGTTCTTC
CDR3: CSVRQLNEQFF

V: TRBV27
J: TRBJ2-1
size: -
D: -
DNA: TGTGCCAGCAGTTTCCGCGGGGTGGACTGGGATGAGCAGTTCTTC
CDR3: CASSFRGVDWDEQFF

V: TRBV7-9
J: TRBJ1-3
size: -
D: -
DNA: TGTGCCAGCAGCTTATCCTCAGGGGAGGGAAAGAAGCATTTT
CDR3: CASSLSSGEGKKHF

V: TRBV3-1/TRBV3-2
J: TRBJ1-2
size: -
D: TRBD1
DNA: TGTGCCAGCAGCCAAGGGACAGGTTATGGCTACACCTTC
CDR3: CASSQGTGYGYTF

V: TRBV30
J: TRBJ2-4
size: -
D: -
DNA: TGTGCCTGGAGTGTTTTGGGCAACATTCAGTACTTC
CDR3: CAWSVLGNIQYF

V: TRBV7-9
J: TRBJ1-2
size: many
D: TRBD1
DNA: TGTGCCAGCAGCTTGAGACAGGGCGGGGACTATGGCTACACCTTC
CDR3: CASSLRQGGDYGYTF

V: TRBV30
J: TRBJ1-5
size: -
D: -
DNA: TGTGCCTGGAGTGCTTTTGGGACACAAAATCAGCCCCAGCATTTT
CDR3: CAWSAFGTQNQPQHF

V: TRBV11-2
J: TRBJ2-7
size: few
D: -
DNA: TGTGCCAGCAGCCCTCATGGGAGAATCAACGAGCAGTACTTC
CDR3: CASSPHGRINEQYF

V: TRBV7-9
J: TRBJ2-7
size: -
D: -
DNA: TGTGCCAGCAGCTTAGAGGACAGCCCTAGCTCCTACGAGCAGTACTTC
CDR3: CASSLEDSPSSYEQYF

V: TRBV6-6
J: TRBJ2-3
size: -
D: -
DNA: TGTGCCAGCAGTTCAGTTGGAGATACGCAGTATTTT
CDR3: CASSSVGDTQYF

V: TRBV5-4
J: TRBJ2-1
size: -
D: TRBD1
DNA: TGTGCCAGCAGCTTGGGGGGCTGGGACAGGTACAATGAGCAGTTCTTC
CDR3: CASSLGGWDRYNEQFF

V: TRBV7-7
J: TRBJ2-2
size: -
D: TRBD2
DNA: TGTGCGGGGGGGGACAACACCGGGGAGCTGTTTTTT
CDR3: CAGGDNTGELFF

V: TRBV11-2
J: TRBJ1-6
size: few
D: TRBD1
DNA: TGTGCCAGCAGCACAGACAGGGGGTCACCCCTCCACTTT
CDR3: CASSTDRGSPLHF

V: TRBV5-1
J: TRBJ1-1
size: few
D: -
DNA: TGCGCCAGCAGCTTACAGGACGTGACTGAAGCTTTCTTT
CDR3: CASSLQDVTEAFF